This is a list of T cell receptor beta chains from one sample in a study of blood T cell repertoires in COVID-19. Profiling relied on immunoSEQ multiplex PCR, and the TCRdb table lists in-frame clones only, not all of them. Of roughly 90,000 clones listed, approximately 80% are singletons. Sequencing was performed on peripheral blood. These receptors originate from a man over 45 with acute or convalescent COVID-19. Both conserved end residues are part of each CDR3. A D gene is named only where the DNA matches it firmly. Only some rows state a clone size, as once, few, many or a class for expanded clones.

V gene	clone size	J gene	D gene	CDR3 protein	CDR3 DNA
TRBV30	NA	TRBJ2-3	TRBD2	CAWSPTSGSDTQYF	TGTGCCTGGAGCCCGACTAGCGGGAGTGACACGCAGTATTTT
TRBV9	NA	TRBJ2-2	NA	CASSVSDMNTGELFF	TGTGCCAGCAGCGTGAGTGACATGAACACCGGGGAGCTGTTTTTT
TRBV7-2	NA	TRBJ2-2	TRBD2	CASSLVTSAGTGELFF	TGTGCCAGCAGCTTAGTTACTAGCGCGGGCACCGGGGAGCTGTTTTTT
TRBV11-3	NA	TRBJ2-3	NA	CASSLDSLAGATDTQYF	TGTGCCAGCAGCTTAGATAGCCTAGCAGGTGCCACAGATACGCAGTATTTT
TRBV2	NA	TRBJ2-2	NA	CASSETWAGTGELFF	TGTGCCAGCAGTGAGACGTGGGCGGGCACCGGGGAGCTGTTTTTT
TRBV3-1/TRBV3-2	NA	TRBJ1-2	NA	CASSQGSGWDGYTF	TGTGCCAGCAGCCAAGGGTCAGGGTGGGATGGCTACACCTTC
TRBV13	NA	TRBJ1-2	NA	CASSLTKFVDPRSYGYTF	TGTGCCAGCAGCTTAACTAAGTTCGTTGACCCACGTTCCTACGGCTACACCTTC
TRBV29-1	once	TRBJ1-5	NA	CSVAGGSNQPQHF	TGCAGCGTTGCCGGGGGTAGCAATCAGCCCCAGCATTTT
TRBV2	NA	TRBJ2-7	NA	CASSLEDSLF	TGTGCCAGCAGTTTGGAGGACAGCCTGTTC
TRBV6-6	once	TRBJ1-4	NA	CASSPGVNEKLFF	TGTGCCAGCAGCCCCGGGGTTAATGAAAAACTGTTTTTT
TRBV7-7	NA	TRBJ2-5	TRBD2	CASSSTSGGQETQYF	TGTGCCAGCAGCTCTACTAGCGGGGGACAAGAGACCCAGTACTTC
TRBV6-5	NA	TRBJ2-6	NA	CASSYGGTGANVLTF	TGTGCCAGCAGTTACGGCGGAACTGGGGCCAACGTCCTGACTTTC
TRBV10-3	NA	TRBJ2-7	TRBD2	CAISPSGSYEQYF	TGTGCCATCAGTCCTAGCGGGAGTTACGAGCAGTACTTC
TRBV6-1	NA	TRBJ2-7	NA	CASSETGKYEQYF	TGTGCCAGCAGTGAAACAGGGAAGTACGAGCAGTACTTC
TRBV18	NA	TRBJ2-3	NA	CASSPSGLVGDTQYF	TGTGCCAGCTCACCGTCGGGACTTGTTGGTGATACGCAGTATTTT
TRBV4-3	NA	TRBJ2-5	NA	CASSQDRSGTLRETQYF	TGCGCCAGCAGCCAAGATCGGTCGGGAACTTTGAGGGAGACCCAGTACTTC
TRBV6-5	NA	TRBJ2-7	NA	CASSSRGYEQYF	TGTGCCAGCAGTTCCCGGGGGTACGAGCAGTACTTC
TRBV25-1	NA	TRBJ2-2	NA	CASSLTPTTGELFF	TGTGCCAGCAGTTTAACTCCTACGACCGGGGAGCTGTTTTTT
TRBV28	NA	TRBJ2-1	NA	CASTLPGSWNNEQFF	TGTGCCAGCACTCTGCCAGGAAGCTGGAACAATGAGCAGTTCTTC
TRBV28	few	TRBJ1-2	TRBD1	CASSSGQSNYGYTF	TGTGCCAGCAGTTCGGGACAGAGTAACTATGGCTACACCTTC
TRBV2	NA	TRBJ2-2	TRBD2	CASGRGTGELFF	TGTGCCAGCGGGAGGGGCACCGGGGAGCTGTTTTTT
TRBV7-2	once	TRBJ2-1	TRBD2	CASTVTSGGAYNEQFF	TGTGCCAGCACCGTAACTAGCGGGGGAGCTTACAATGAGCAGTTCTTC